This T cell receptor beta chain was identified in a study of regulatory T cells in long-lasting Graves disease. The study's findings and limits: TCR diversity was lower in persistent than newly diagnosed Graves' disease. Persistent disease preferred TRBV28, TRBJ1-2 and TRBJ2-5; new disease, TRBV20-1 and TRBJ2-1.

This clonotype occurred many times. Its antigen is as yet unknown. The time point here: persistent/refractory GD, antithyroid drugs over 5 years with positive TRAb. RNA isolated from PBMCs was used to make the TCR library. CDR3 size: 14 residues. Germline lookup yields CDR1 SNHLY and CDR2 FYNNEI. Unmatched junction bases numbered 3, after V lost 2 bases and J lost 3 bases. The authors built TCR beta libraries using iRepertoire HTBI primers and Arm-PCR of CDR3 regions. TCRdb recomputed calls from the multiplex PCR reads with MiXCR, one row per CDR3 protein. The table records more than 300,000 distinct CDR3 sequences, roughly 21% of them present only once.

This receptor was identified in a female donor with Graves disease. The specimen comprised peripheral blood mononuclear cells (PBMCs), sampled when the disease was refractory, from a patient treated with antithyroid drugs. The J gene is TRBJ2-7, the V gene TRBV2; 8 nucleotides line up with TRBD1. The chain's CDR3 is CASSETDRVYEQYF. The CDR3 coding sequence is TGTGCCAGCAGTGAAACGGACAGGGTCTACGAGCAGTACTTC.